What follows are 25 T cell receptor beta chains derived from one specimen sequenced in a study of Ad26.COV2.S vaccination and SARS-CoV-2 variants. TCRdb's copy holds only in-frame clones and misses some; the assay was immunoSEQ multiplex PCR. The data show some 350,000 clones, around 83% seen once. Treatment defined: 15 to 20 received Ad26.COV2.S at low or high dose, single or two shots; five or six received placebo; per-sample allocation not given. Sampling took place 63 days after the first vaccine or placebo injection. The sample was peripheral blood, taken in a trial of Ad26.COV2.S vaccine versus placebo. The receptors stem from a person between 18 and 65 years old who received the Ad26.COV2.S COVID-19 vaccine or a placebo.

The table lists this clone with a count of one. The rearrangement links TRBV9 to TRBJ2-7, with TRBD2 identical over 7 bases. This CDR3 spans 17 amino acids. The junction had 16 bases not matched to a gene; V was cut back by 4 bases and J by 3 bases. Per the germline V gene, CDR1 is SGDLS and CDR2 is YYNGEE. The chain's CDR3 is CASSSAPETSRDYEQYF. The CDR3 DNA reads TGTGCCAGCAGCTCCGCCCCGGAGACTAGCAGAGACTACGAGCAGTACTTC.

The chain carries TRBV5-1 and TRBJ1-1; tentative D call: TRBD1 (6 bases). The CDR3 length is 18 residues. With 4 bases removed from V and 0 bases from J, the gap between germline ends came to 22 bases. CDR1 is SGHRS, CDR2 YFSETQ, per germline. The CDR3 DNA sequence: TGCGCCAGCAGCATACGTTTCACAGGGCCACAATTGAACACTGAAGCTTTCTTT. Its protein is CASSIRFTGPQLNTEAFF. Combining the CDR3 with reference TRBV5-1 and TRBJ1-1 gives the whole variable domain KAGVTQTPRYLIKTRGQQVTLSCSPISGHRSVSWYQQTPGQGLQFLFEYFSETQRNKGNFPGRFSGRQFSNSRSEMNVSTLELGDSALYLCASSIRFTGPQLNTEAFFGQGTRLTVV.

The V call is TRBV7-2, the J call TRBJ2-7; 7 nucleotides line up with TRBD1. The V and J ends lost 5 bases and 6 bases, in that order; junction bases with no gene match: 13. Germline V CDR1 and CDR2: SGHTA, FQGNSA. CDR3 length: 15 amino acids. CDR3 bases: TGTGCCAGCAGCACCCCGACAGGGATCTCAGGCGAGCAGTACTTC. Its protein product is CASSTPTGISGEQYF.

The chain employs TRBV12-3 or TRBV12-4 and TRBJ2-5; 7 nucleotides align to TRBD1. V lost 6 bases to trimming and J lost 4 bases; unmatched junction nucleotides: 5. This CDR3 spans 13 amino acids. The CDR3 DNA is TGTGCCAGCAGCCCCACAGGGGTAGAGACCCAGTACTTC. Translated, it gives CASSPTGVETQYF.

The rearrangement joins TRBV2 to TRBJ1-5, with D tentatively TRBD1 (5 bases). This CDR3 region has 15 residues. V was pared by 5 bases and J by 1 base, with 12 bases between. Germline CDR1 is SNHLY and CDR2 is FYNNEI. The CDR3 loop reads CASSYQGGSNQPQHF. In nucleotides, the CDR3 is TGTGCCAGCAGTTACCAGGGAGGGAGCAATCAGCCCCAGCATTTT.

The J gene is TRBJ2-5, the V gene TRBV4-1; 7 nucleotides agree with TRBD2. J gave up 0 bases and V 4 bases, and 8 bases lay outside the gene matches. Germline-derived CDR1 and CDR2 are MGHRA and YSYEKL. The CDR3 extends over 16 amino acids. The CDR3 region is CASSRGTTNNQETQYF. The DNA for the CDR3 is TGCGCCAGCAGCCGAGGGACTACAAACAACCAAGAGACCCAGTACTTC.

This clone is classed as medium-sized. The V gene is TRBV6-5, the J gene TRBJ2-7, with D possibly TRBD2 on 5 matching bases. Germline CDR1 MNHEY, CDR2 SVGAGI. Trimming cost V 6 bases and J 9 bases, with 18 bases left between them. CDR3 length: 13 residues. This chain's CDR3 is CASRHPDYEWQYF. CDR3 in DNA: TGTGCCAGCAGACACCCCGACTACGAGTGGCAGTACTTC.

The chain links TRBV11-2 to TRBJ2-7, with 8 positions matching TRBD2. V was clipped by 4 bases and J by 2 bases; unmatched bases: 10. CDR3 size: 16 residues. Germline-derived CDR1 and CDR2 are SGHAT and FQNNGV. The CDR3 sequence is CASSWLAGNPPYEQYF. CDR3 in DNA: TGTGCCAGCAGCTGGTTAGCGGGGAATCCTCCCTACGAGCAGTACTTC.

This clone came up once. V gene TRBV6-2 or TRBV6-3 combines with J gene TRBJ1-5, with 7 bases identical to TRBD1. This CDR3 has 14 residues. The J segment lost 6 bases and the V segment lost 0 bases, leaving 2 bases of the junction unmatched. CDR1 and CDR2 from the germline V gene are MNHEY and SVGEGT. CDR3 protein: CASSYSDRVQPQHF. The CDR3 coding sequence is TGTGCCAGCAGTTACTCCGACAGGGTTCAGCCCCAGCATTTT.

The gene calls are TRBV7-8 and TRBJ2-5; unclear D gene. Between the trimmed V and J ends, which lost 0 bases and 1 base, there was a span of 9 bases. From germline, CDR1 is SGHVS and CDR2 FQNEAQ. The CDR3 covers 15 residues. The CDR3 DNA reads TGTGCCAGCAGCTTAGCAGCCAGAACCCAAGAGACCCAGTACTTC. It yields the protein CASSLAARTQETQYF.

The chain carries TRBV7-9 and TRBJ2-5; 13 positions agree with TRBD2. The V gene end was trimmed by 5 bases and the J gene end by 3 bases; junction bases not matched to a gene: 6. The V gene's germline CDR1 is SEHNR and CDR2 FQNEAQ (reference sequence). The CDR3 has 16 residues. The CDR3 coding sequence is TGTGCCAGCAGCCCGACTAGCGGGGGGTCAAAAGAGACCCAGTACTTC. Its protein product is CASSPTSGGSKETQYF.

The V gene is TRBV11-3, the J gene TRBJ2-1; tentatively, D is TRBD2 (5 bases). Deletions cut 8 bases from V and 0 bases from J, with 11 bases between. This CDR3 spans 14 amino acids. The V gene's germline CDR1 is SGHNT and CDR2 YENEEA. The CDR3 nucleotides are TGTGCCAGCTTAGCGAATAGCTCCTACAATGAGCAGTTCTTC. It yields the protein CASLANSSYNEQFF.

V and J are TRBV4-3 and TRBJ1-4; no clear D gene. The CDR3 covers 16 residues. Germline V lookup: CDR1 LGHNA, CDR2 YSLEER. V was cut by 0 bases and J by 5 bases, with 13 bases left in between. CDR3 protein: CASSQDSAGGNEKLFF. The CDR3 DNA is TGCGCCAGCAGCCAAGATTCCGCGGGAGGGAATGAAAAACTGTTTTTT.

Only one count was recorded for this clone. The V gene is TRBV15, the J gene TRBJ1-2, with 8 nucleotides matching TRBD1. Per the germline V gene, CDR1 is LNHNV and CDR2 is YYDKDF (reference sequence). The J segment lost 3 bases and the V segment lost 5 bases, leaving 5 bases of the junction unmatched. This CDR3 spans 14 amino acids. The CDR3 spells CATSGRQGYYGYTF. The CDR3 nucleotides are TGTGCCACCAGCGGCCGACAGGGGTACTATGGCTACACCTTC.

This chain joins TRBV6-5 and TRBJ2-5, with unresolved D. Germline values: CDR1 MNHEY, CDR2 SVGAGI. The CDR3 spans 14 residues. Trimming removed 6 bases at V and 0 bases at J, with 11 bases between. CDR3 loop: CASSQNVYQETQYF. The CDR3 DNA is TGTGCCAGCAGCCAGAACGTGTACCAAGAGACCCAGTACTTC.

This chain links TRBV7-8 with TRBJ1-2; tentatively, D is TRBD1 (6 bases). V gave up 3 bases and J gave up 7 bases, with 12 bases separating them. There are 13 residues in the CDR3. Germline CDR1 reads SGHVS; CDR2 reads FQNEAQ. CDR3 in DNA: TGTGCCAGCAGCTTCAGGGGATCTTTTGGCTACACCTTC. Amino acid sequence: CASSFRGSFGYTF.

The J gene is TRBJ2-3, the V gene TRBV6-2 or TRBV6-3; 12 nucleotides match TRBD1. The CDR3 runs 19 residues. J gave up 2 bases and V 8 bases, and 17 bases lay outside the gene matches. Germline CDR1 MNHEY, CDR2 SVGEGT. CDR3 coding DNA: TGTGCCAGCCGCTACTCTTACCTACGGGACAGGGGGCCCACAGATACGCAGTATTTT. It yields the protein CASRYSYLRDRGPTDTQYF.

The CDR3 protein is CATSREGTGRQQFF. The CDR3 bases are TGTGCCACCAGCAGAGAGGGGACAGGTCGGCAGCAGTTCTTC. The chain is built from TRBV15 and TRBJ2-1; TRBD1 matches 8 bases. Germline lookup yields CDR1 LNHNV and CDR2 YYDKDF (reference sequence). This CDR3 region has 14 residues. V trimming: 0 bases; J trimming: 11 bases; junction bases outside the gene matches: 6. The whole variable domain, filled in from reference TRBV15 and TRBJ2-1, reads DAMVIQNPRYQVTQFGKPVTLSCSQTLNHNVMYWYQQKSSQAPKLLFHYYDKDFNNEADTPDNFQSRRPNTSFCFLDIRSPGLGDTAMYLCATSREGTGRQQFFGPGTRLTVL.

This clone appeared a few times. The V gene is TRBV3-1 (or the pseudogene TRBV3-2), the J gene TRBJ2-1; TRBD2 matches at 11 bases. Germline CDR1 reads LGHDT; CDR2 reads YNNKEL (reference sequence). Unmatched junction bases numbered 7, after V lost 0 bases and J lost 6 bases. The CDR3 is made up of 17 amino acids. CDR3 DNA: TGTGCCAGCAGCCAAGATAGCGGGGGGGCCCTGTCCAATGAGCAGTTCTTC. Its protein product is CASSQDSGGALSNEQFF.

The rearrangement uses TRBV27 and TRBJ2-6, with a possible D match to TRBD1 (5 bases). This CDR3 has 16 residues. V lost 5 bases to trimming and J lost 4 bases, with 15 bases between them. Germline assignment: CDR1 MNHEY and CDR2 SMNVEV (reference sequence). The CDR3 region is CASSRPQGTGANVLTF. CDR3 bases: TGTGCCAGCAGTAGACCCCAGGGTACCGGGGCCAACGTCCTGACTTTC. The variable domain in full, completed from reference TRBV27 and TRBJ2-6, reads EAQVTQNPRYLITVTGKKLTVTCSQNMNHEYMSWYRQDPGLGLRQIYYSMNVEVTDKGDVPEGYKVSRKEKRNFPLILESPSPNQTSLYFCASSRPQGTGANVLTFGAGSRLTVL.

In the case of this clone: Different DNA sequences within this sample yield the same CDR3. The chain has TRBV18 and TRBJ2-5; D is ambiguous. Trimming left V 0 bases short and J 5 bases short, with 7 bases between. The CDR3 runs 13 residues. Per germline, CDR1 KGHSH and CDR2 LQKENI. The DNA for the CDR3 is TGTGCCAGCTCACCACCGGGTCGGGAGACCCAGTACTTC. Translation gives CASSPPGRETQYF.

The rearrangement links TRBV18 to TRBJ2-1, with 7 bases aligning to TRBD1. After removal of 0 bases from V and 9 bases from J, the junction contained 8 bases not matched to a gene. Germline V gene lookup returns CDR1 KGHSH and CDR2 LQKENI. This CDR3 is 15 amino acids long. In DNA, the CDR3 is TGTGCCAGCTCACCACCCATGTCAGGGGGTGGTGAGCAGTTCTTC. It encodes CASSPPMSGGGEQFF. Drawing the rest from reference TRBV18 and TRBJ2-1, the complete variable domain is NAGVMQNPRHLVRRRGQEARLRCSPMKGHSHVYWYRQLPEEGLKFMVYLQKENIIDESGMPKERFSAEFPKEGPSILRIQQVVRGDSAAYFCASSPPMSGGGEQFFGPGTRLTVL.

The rearrangement links TRBV11-2 to TRBJ2-5; 10 bases are a match to TRBD2. Germline V gene lookup returns CDR1 SGHAT and CDR2 FQNNGV. This CDR3 region has 14 residues. V lost 6 bases, J lost 1 base, and 2 bases stayed unmatched. Here the CDR3 DNA reads TGTGCCAGCAGTCTAGCGGGGGCCCAAGAGACCCAGTACTTC. It is translated as CASSLAGAQETQYF.

The V gene is TRBV12-5, the J gene TRBJ2-5; D may be TRBD2 (6 bases). The CDR3 spans 12 residues. Deletions cut 7 bases from V and 5 bases from J, with 11 bases between. Per the germline V gene, CDR1 is LGHNT and CDR2 is FRNRAP. The chain's CDR3 is CASALRGETQYF. CDR3 DNA: TGTGCTAGTGCCCTTCGGGGGGAGACCCAGTACTTC.

The chain uses TRBV6-6 and TRBJ1-1; D unresolved. The V end lost 5 bases, the J end lost 1 base, and 11 bases lay between the germline ends. The CDR3 runs to 14 residues. Germline V lookup: CDR1 MNHNY, CDR2 SVGAGI (reference sequence). This CDR3 is CASSRSRSNTEAFF. The CDR3, as DNA: TGTGCCAGCAGTCGATCCCGTTCGAACACTGAAGCTTTCTTT.